In its sample, the clone carrying this TCR beta chain was seen a few times. The data derive from a study of neurological immune-mediated disorders. Time point defined: longitudinal time-point 1 (baseline). Unsorted libraries were derived from 2 million PBMCs stored at -80 C. TCRdb re-called the 5' RACE reads with MiXCR, one entry per CDR3 protein. The sample holds under 90,000 distinct CDR3 sequences, more than 8.5% seen once. Trimming removed 1 base from V and 8 bases from J; junction bases left unmatched: 16. Looked up from germline, CDR1 is MGHRA and CDR2 is YSYEKL. This CDR3 has 20 residues. Material for sequencing was PBMCs. J is TRBJ2-1 and V is TRBV4-1, with 14 bases aligning to TRBD2. This TCR was sampled from a man aged 25-45 years in good health. CDR3 sequence reads: CASSQVGIPGLAGEGDEQFF. The DNA of the CDR3 is TGCGCCAGCAGCCAAGTCGGGATACCGGGACTAGCGGGAGAGGGCGATGAGCAGTTCTTC.